Listed below are T cell receptor beta chains from one sample, sequenced in a study of shared clonotypes between healthy human individuals. Method: immunoSEQ multiplex PCR; TCRdb's copy keeps in-frame clones and lacks some. The table lists roughly 2,300,000 clones, about nine tenths of them singletons, with 0.37% in the top ten. Sequences were obtained from naive CD4+ T cells from PBMCs. These receptors came from a man aged 18 to 35 in good health. Some clones in this sample may be carry-over from other donors' samples. Each CDR3 is given without its conserved first and last residue. Not all rows give a size; the values are once, few, many and, for expanded clones, a class.

clone size: NA; V gene: TRBV2; CDR3 protein: ATAATGALTGELF
clone size: NA; V gene: TRBV9; CDR3 protein: ASSRLAGVSDTQY
clone size: NA; V gene: TRBV29-1; CDR3 protein: SASSPGGSYT
clone size: NA; V gene: TRBV29-1; CDR3 protein: SVEATGQDLYGYT
clone size: NA; V gene: TRBV2; CDR3 protein: ASSELRNTEAF
clone size: NA; V gene: TRBV29-1; CDR3 protein: SVELRNGYT
clone size: NA; V gene: TRBV28; CDR3 protein: ASSLLGYEQY
clone size: NA; V gene: TRBV27; CDR3 protein: ASDPSGNGVTQY
clone size: NA; V gene: TRBV9; CDR3 protein: ASSVDVVSSLEQY
clone size: NA; V gene: TRBV10-3; CDR3 protein: AISERTPSTDTQY
clone size: NA; V gene: TRBV19; CDR3 protein: ASSKPRTSGNTIY
clone size: NA; V gene: TRBV7-9; CDR3 protein: ASSPRGSSYNEQF
clone size: NA; V gene: TRBV7-7; CDR3 protein: ASSIRDRTYEQY
clone size: NA; V gene: TRBV6-5; CDR3 protein: ASRLGVGVNTEAF
clone size: NA; V gene: TRBV2; CDR3 protein: ASSRGQGYYTDTQY
clone size: NA; V gene: TRBV19; CDR3 protein: ASSIDRRVLQETQY
clone size: NA; V gene: TRBV7-2; CDR3 protein: ASSLGLGRAGNTIY
clone size: NA; V gene: TRBV7-9; CDR3 protein: ASSLRSDLNTEAF
clone size: NA; V gene: TRBV7-2; CDR3 protein: ASSLVLGSYNEQF
clone size: NA; V gene: TRBV5-1; CDR3 protein: ASSGGPLETQY
clone size: NA; V gene: TRBV19; CDR3 protein: ASGPLNEKLF
clone size: once; V gene: TRBV30; CDR3 protein: AWSEGTGTGGEETQY
clone size: NA; V gene: TRBV28; CDR3 protein: ASSRTQLAGGTTDTQY
clone size: NA; V gene: TRBV7-9; CDR3 protein: ASSPGPIGGDGYT
clone size: NA; V gene: TRBV7-2; CDR3 protein: ASSLKSSGVTQPQH
clone size: once; V gene: TRBV11-2; CDR3 protein: ASSRGESTTDTQY
clone size: NA; V gene: TRBV7-6; CDR3 protein: ASSLELGSGISSSYEQY
clone size: NA; V gene: TRBV7-9; CDR3 protein: ASSPRTGETQY
clone size: NA; V gene: TRBV11-3; CDR3 protein: ASSLGSQGGTDTQY
clone size: NA; V gene: TRBV28; CDR3 protein: ASSLVRAGDVPGELF